The 7 T cell receptor beta chains below come from one sample, sequenced in a study of somatic mutations in cytotoxic T cells in rheumatoid arthritis. This table comes from immunoSEQ multiplex PCR, and its TCRdb copy is limited to in-frame clones, with some not included. The table includes 15,000 to 20,000 clones, about 77% detected once. Sequenced: CD8+ T cells sorted from blood. Every receptor here comes from an adult with rheumatoid arthritis.

This clone was seen just once. The chain uses TRBV4-1 and TRBJ2-5, with a possible D match to TRBD1 (5 bases). V was trimmed by 5 bases and J by 1 base, leaving 14 bases between them. The CDR3 runs 15 residues. The germline V gene has CDR1 MGHRA and CDR2 YSYEKL. CDR3 in DNA: TGCGCCAGCAGCGGCCAGGGCAGGGTCCAAGAGACCCAGTACTTC. It translates to CASSGQGRVQETQYF.

The chain employs TRBV2 and TRBJ2-1; D gene uncertain. V was cut by 4 bases and J by 9 bases, with 4 bases left in between. The CDR3 has 10 amino acids. The V gene's germline CDR1 is SNHLY and CDR2 FYNNEI. CDR3 sequence: CASSVLEQFF. The CDR3 region has the DNA TGTGCCAGCAGTGTCCTTGAGCAGTTCTTC.

The chain joins TRBV27 to TRBJ1-2; D unclear. The V end lost 2 bases, the J end lost 10 bases, and 26 bases lay between the germline ends. CDR1 is MNHEY and CDR2 is SMNVEV in the germline V gene (reference sequence). The length of the CDR3 is 17 residues. This chain's CDR3 is CASSLLTSPGIPPVYTF. The CDR3 bases are TGTGCCAGCAGTTTACTGACCAGTCCGGGAATCCCCCCCGTCTACACCTTC.

The chain recombines TRBV7-9 with TRBJ2-3, with TRBD2 as a possible D gene (5 bases). Per germline, CDR1 SEHNR and CDR2 FQNEAQ (reference sequence). The V end was cut by 1 base, the J end by 1 base, with 9 bases between. The CDR3 contains 15 residues. CDR3 loop: CASSLVLAGTDTQYF. The CDR3 DNA reads as TGTGCCAGCAGCTTAGTTCTAGCCGGCACAGATACGCAGTATTTT.

The chain combines TRBV27 with TRBJ2-4, with TRBD1 matching over 7 bases. CDR3 length: 16 amino acids. Germline CDR1 reads MNHEY; CDR2 reads SMNVEV (reference sequence). V shed 6 bases and J 4 bases; nucleotides not matched to a gene: 12. The CDR3 bases are TGTGCCAGCAGCCAAGGGGCCGGGACAGATAAAAACATTCAGTACTTC. Protein: CASSQGAGTDKNIQYF.

This chain uses TRBV11-2 with TRBJ2-1, with D perhaps matching TRBD2 (6 bases). The CDR3 has 16 amino acids. The germline CDR1 and CDR2 sequences are SGHAT and FQNNGV. The V end was cut by 1 base, the J end by 0 bases, with 10 bases between. This chain's CDR3 is CASSLVPGGSYNEQFF. As DNA, the CDR3 is TGTGCCAGCAGCTTAGTTCCCGGGGGCTCCTACAATGAGCAGTTCTTC.

Here the CDR3 DNA reads TGTGCCAGCAGTGATTGGACAGGAGGAGAGCAGTACTTC. Translation gives CASSDWTGGEQYF. V gene TRBV6-1 combines with J gene TRBJ2-7, with TRBD1 identical over 7 bases. The CDR3 is 13 residues long. V lost 3 bases and J lost 7; bases outside the gene matches: 6. CDR1 and CDR2 (germline): MNHNS, SASEGT.